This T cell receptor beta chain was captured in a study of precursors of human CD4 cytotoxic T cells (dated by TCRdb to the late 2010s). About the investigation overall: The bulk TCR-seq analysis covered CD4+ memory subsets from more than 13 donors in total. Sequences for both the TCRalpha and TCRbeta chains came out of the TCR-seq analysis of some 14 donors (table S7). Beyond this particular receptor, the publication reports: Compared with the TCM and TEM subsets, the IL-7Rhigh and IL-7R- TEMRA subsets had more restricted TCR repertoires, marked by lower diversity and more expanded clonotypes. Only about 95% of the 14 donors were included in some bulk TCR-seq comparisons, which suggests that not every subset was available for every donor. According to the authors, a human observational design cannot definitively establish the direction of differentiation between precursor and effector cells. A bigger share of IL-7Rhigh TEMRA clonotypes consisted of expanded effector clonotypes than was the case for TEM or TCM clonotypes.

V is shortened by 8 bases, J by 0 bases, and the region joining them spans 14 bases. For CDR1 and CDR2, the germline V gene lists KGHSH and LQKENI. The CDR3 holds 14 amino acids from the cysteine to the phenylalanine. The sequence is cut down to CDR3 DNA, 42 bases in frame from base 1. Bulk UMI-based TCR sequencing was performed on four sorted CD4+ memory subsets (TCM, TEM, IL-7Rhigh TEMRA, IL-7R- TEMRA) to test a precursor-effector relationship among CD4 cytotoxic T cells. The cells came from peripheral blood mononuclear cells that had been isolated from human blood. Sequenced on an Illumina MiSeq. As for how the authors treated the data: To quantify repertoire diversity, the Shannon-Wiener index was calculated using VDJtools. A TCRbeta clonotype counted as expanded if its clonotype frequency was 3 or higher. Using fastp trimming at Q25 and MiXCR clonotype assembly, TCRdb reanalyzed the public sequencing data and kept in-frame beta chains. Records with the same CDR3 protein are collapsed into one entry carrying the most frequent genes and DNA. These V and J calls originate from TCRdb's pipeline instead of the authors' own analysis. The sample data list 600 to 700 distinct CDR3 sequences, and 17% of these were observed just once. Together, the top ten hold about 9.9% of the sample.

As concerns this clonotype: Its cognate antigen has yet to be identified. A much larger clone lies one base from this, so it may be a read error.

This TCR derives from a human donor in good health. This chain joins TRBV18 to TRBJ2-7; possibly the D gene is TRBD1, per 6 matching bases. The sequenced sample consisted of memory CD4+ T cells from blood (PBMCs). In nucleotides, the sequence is TGTGCCAGCACGTCCGGGACACTCTCCTACGAGCAGTACTTC. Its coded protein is CASTSGTLSYEQYF.